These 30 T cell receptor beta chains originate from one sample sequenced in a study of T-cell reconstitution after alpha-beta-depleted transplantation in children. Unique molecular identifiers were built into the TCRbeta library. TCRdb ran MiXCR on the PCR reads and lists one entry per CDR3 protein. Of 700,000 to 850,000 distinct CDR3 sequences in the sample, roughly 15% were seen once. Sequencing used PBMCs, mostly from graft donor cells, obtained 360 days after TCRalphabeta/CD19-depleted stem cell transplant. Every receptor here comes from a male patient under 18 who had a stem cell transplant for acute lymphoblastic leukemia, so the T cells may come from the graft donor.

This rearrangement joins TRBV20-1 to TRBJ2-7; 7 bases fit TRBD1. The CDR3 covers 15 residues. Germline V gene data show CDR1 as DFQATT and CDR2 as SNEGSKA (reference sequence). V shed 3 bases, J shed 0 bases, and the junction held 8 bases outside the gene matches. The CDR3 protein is CSASPPWDSSYEQYF. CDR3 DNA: TGCAGTGCTAGCCCTCCCTGGGACAGCTCCTACGAGCAGTACTTC.

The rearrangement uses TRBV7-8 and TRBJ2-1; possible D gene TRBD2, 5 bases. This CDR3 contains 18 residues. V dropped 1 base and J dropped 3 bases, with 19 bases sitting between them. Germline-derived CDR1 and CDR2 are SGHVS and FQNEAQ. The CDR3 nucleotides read TGTGCCAGCAGCTTAGGGGCTTGGGGAGCCCTGGGCTACAATGAGCAGTTCTTC. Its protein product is CASSLGAWGALGYNEQFF.

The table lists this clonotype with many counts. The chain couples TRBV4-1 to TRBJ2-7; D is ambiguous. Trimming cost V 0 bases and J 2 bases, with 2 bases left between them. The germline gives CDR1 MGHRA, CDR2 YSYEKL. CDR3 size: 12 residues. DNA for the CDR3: TGCGCCAGCAGCCAAGACCCCTACGAGCAGTACTTC. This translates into CASSQDPYEQYF.

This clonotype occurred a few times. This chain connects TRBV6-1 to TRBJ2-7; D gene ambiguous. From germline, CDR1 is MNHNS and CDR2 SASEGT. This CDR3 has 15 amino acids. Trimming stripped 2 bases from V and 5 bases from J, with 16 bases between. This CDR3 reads CASSERADVPDEQYF. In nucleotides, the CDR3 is TGTGCCAGCAGTGAACGGGCCGACGTCCCGGACGAGCAGTACTTC.

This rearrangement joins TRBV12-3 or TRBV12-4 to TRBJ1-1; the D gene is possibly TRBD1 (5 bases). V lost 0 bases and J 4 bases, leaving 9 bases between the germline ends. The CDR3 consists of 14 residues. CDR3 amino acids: CASSLARGGTEAFF. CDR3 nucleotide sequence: TGTGCCAGCAGTTTAGCAAGGGGAGGCACTGAAGCTTTCTTT.

This CDR3 reads CSARRGLQDSGNTIYF. In DNA, the CDR3 is TGCAGTGCTAGAAGGGGACTACAGGACTCTGGAAACACCATATATTTT. This chain connects TRBV20-1 to TRBJ1-3; D is perhaps TRBD1 (5 bases). Per germline, CDR1 DFQATT and CDR2 SNEGSKA (reference sequence). There are 16 residues in the CDR3. V was pared by 2 bases and J by 0 bases, with 14 bases between.

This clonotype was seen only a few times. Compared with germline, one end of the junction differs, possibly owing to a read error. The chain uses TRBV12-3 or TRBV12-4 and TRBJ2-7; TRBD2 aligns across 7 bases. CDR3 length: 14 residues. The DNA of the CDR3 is TGTGCCAGCAGTCTAGCGGTAAACCTCTACGAGCAGTACTTC. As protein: CASSLAVNLYEQYF.

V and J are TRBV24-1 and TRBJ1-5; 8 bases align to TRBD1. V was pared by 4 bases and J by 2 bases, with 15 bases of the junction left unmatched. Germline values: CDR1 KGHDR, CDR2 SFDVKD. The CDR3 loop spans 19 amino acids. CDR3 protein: CATSDPVPGQDQGNQPQHF. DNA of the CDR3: TGTGCCACCAGTGACCCAGTCCCGGGACAGGATCAGGGCAATCAGCCCCAGCATTTT.

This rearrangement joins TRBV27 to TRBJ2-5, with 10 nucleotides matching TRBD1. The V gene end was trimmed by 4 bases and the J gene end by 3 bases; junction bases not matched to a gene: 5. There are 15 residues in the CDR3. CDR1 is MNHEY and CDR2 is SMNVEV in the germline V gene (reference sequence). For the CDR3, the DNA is TGTGCCAGCAGTTCGCCCGGGACAGGGGAAGAGACCCAGTACTTC. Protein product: CASSSPGTGEETQYF.

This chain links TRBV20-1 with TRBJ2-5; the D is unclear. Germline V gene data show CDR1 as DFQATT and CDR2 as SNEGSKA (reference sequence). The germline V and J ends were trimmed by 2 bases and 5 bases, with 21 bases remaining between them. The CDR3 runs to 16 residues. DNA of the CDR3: TGCAGTGCTAGATCCCTAGGGCGAGAGGAAGTGGAGACCCAGTACTTC. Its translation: CSARSLGREEVETQYF.

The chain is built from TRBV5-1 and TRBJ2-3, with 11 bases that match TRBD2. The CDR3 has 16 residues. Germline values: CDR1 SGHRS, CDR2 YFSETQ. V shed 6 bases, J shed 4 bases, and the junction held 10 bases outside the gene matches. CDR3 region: CASTLAGGPAADTQYF. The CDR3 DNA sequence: TGCGCCAGCACCTTAGCGGGAGGGCCAGCGGCAGATACGCAGTATTTT.

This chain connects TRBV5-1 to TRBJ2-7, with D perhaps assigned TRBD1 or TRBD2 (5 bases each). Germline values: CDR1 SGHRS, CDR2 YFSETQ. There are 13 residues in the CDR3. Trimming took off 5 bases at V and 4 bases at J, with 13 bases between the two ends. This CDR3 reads CASRRGSGYEQYF. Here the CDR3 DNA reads TGCGCCAGCAGGAGGGGATCTGGGTACGAGCAGTACTTC.

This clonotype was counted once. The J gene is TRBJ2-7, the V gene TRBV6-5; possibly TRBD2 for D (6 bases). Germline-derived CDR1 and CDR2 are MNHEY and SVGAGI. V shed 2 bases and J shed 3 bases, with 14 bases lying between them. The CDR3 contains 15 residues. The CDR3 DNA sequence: TGTGCCAGCAGTTACAATCCGGGAGTGGGCTACGAGCAGTACTTC. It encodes CASSYNPGVGYEQYF.

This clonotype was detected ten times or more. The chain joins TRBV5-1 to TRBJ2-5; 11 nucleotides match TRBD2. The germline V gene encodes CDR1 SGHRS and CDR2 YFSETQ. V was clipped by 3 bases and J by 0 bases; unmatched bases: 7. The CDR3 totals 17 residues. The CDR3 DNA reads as TGCGCCAGCAGCTCCGGACCGACTAGCGGGAACCAAGAGACCCAGTACTTC. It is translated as CASSSGPTSGNQETQYF.

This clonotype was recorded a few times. CDR3 DNA sequence: TGTGCCAGCAGCGGAAGACTAGCGGGAGTGCCCGGGGAGCTGTTTTTT. Protein product: CASSGRLAGVPGELFF. This chain joins TRBV7-9 and TRBJ2-2; 12 positions agree with TRBD2. Germline-derived CDR1 and CDR2 are SEHNR and FQNEAQ (reference sequence). CDR3 size: 16 residues. J gave up 6 bases and V 5 bases, and 7 bases lay outside the gene matches.

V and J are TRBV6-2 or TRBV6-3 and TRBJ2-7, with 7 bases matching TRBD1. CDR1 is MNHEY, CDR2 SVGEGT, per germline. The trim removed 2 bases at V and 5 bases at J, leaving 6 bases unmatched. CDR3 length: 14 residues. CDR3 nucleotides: TGTGCCAGCAGTTACCCTGGGACAGCGAACGAGCAGTACTTC. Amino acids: CASSYPGTANEQYF.

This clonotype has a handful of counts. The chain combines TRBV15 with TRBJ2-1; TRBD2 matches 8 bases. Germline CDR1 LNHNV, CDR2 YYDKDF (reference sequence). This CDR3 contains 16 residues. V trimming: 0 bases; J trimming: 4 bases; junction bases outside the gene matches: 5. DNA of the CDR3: TGTGCCACCAGCAGAGACCGGACTAGCAGTTACAATGAGCAGTTCTTC. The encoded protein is CATSRDRTSSYNEQFF.

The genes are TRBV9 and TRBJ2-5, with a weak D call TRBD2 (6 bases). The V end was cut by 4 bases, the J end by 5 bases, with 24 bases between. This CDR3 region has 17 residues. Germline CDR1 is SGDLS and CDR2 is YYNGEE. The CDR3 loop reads CASSPVFSGVLRETQYF. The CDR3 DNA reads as TGTGCCAGCAGCCCAGTATTTAGCGGAGTTTTGAGGGAGACCCAGTACTTC.

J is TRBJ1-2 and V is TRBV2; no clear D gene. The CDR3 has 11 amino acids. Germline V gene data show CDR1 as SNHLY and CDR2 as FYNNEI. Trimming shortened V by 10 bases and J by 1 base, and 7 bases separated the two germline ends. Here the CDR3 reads CATADNYGYTF. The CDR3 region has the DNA TGTGCCACCGCCGATAACTATGGCTACACCTTC.

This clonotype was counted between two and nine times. The DNA of the CDR3 is TGTGCCAGCAGCACGGGACTAGTGGGAGAGACCCAGTACTTC. Its translation is CASSTGLVGETQYF. This chain uses TRBV7-7 with TRBJ2-5, with 8 bases fitting TRBD2. J lost 4 bases, V lost 5 bases, and 6 bases had no gene match. Germline V gene lookup returns CDR1 SSHAT and CDR2 FNYEAQ (reference sequence). This CDR3 comprises 14 residues.

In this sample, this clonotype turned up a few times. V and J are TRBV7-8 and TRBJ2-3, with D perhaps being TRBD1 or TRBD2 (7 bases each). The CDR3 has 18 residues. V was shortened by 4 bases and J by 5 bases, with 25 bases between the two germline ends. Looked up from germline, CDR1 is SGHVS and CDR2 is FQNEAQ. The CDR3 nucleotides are TGTGCCAGCAGCTGGGACCTAGTAACGTCAGGGGGGGGAGATACGCAGTATTTT. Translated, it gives CASSWDLVTSGGGDTQYF.

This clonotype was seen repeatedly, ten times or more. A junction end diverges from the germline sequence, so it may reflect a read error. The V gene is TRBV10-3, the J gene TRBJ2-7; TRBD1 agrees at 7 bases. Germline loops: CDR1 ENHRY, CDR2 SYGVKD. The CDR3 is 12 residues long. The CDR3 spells CAISGGAGTVNF. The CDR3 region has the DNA TGTGCCATCAGTGGAGGAGCCGGGACAGTTAACTTC.

CDR3 loop: CAINGLAGVDEQFF. CDR3 nucleotides: TGTGCCATCAACGGACTAGCGGGAGTGGATGAGCAGTTCTTC. V and J are TRBV10-3 and TRBJ2-1, with 13 bases that match TRBD2. CDR1 is ENHRY, CDR2 SYGVKD, per germline. The CDR3 has 14 residues. J gave up 8 bases and V 7 bases, and 5 bases lay outside the gene matches.

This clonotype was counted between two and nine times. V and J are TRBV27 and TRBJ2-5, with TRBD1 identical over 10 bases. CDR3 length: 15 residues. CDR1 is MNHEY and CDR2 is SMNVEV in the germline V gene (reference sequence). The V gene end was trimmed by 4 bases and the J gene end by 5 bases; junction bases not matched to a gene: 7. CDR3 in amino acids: CASSSYMGQGETQYF. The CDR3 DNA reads TGTGCCAGCAGTTCTTATATGGGACAGGGGGAGACCCAGTACTTC.

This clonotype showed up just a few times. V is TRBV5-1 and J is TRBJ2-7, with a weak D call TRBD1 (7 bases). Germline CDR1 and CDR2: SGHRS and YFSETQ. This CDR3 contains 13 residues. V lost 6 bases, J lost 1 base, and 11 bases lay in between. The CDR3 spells CASMRDRSYEQYF. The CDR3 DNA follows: TGCGCCAGCATGCGGGACAGATCCTACGAGCAGTACTTC.

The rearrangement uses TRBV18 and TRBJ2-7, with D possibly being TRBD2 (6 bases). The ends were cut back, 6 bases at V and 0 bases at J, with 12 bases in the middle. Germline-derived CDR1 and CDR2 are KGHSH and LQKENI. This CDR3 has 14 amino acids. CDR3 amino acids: CASSRDSSSYEQYF. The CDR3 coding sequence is TGTGCCAGCTCCCGGGACTCGAGCTCCTACGAGCAGTACTTC.

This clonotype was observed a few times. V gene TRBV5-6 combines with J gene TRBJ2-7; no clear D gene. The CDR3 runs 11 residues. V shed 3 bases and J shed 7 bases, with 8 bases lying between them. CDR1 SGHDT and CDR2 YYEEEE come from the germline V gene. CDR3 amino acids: CASSSAREQYF. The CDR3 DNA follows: TGTGCCAGCAGCTCCGCAAGAGAGCAGTACTTC.

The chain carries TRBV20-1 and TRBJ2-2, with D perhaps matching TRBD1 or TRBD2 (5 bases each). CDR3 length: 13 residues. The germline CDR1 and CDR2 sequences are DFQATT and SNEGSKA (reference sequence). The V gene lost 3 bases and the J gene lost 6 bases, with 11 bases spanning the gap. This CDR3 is CSARTLGAGELFF. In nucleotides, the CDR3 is TGCAGTGCTAGGACCCTGGGGGCCGGGGAGCTGTTTTTT.

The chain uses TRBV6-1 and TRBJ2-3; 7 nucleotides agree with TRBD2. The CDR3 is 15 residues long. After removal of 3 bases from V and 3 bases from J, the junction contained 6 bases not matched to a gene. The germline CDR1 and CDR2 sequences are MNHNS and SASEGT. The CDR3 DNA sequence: TGTGCCAGCAGTGAGATAGCGGGCCCAACAGATACGCAGTATTTT. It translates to CASSEIAGPTDTQYF.

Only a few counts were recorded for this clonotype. The CDR3 sequence: CASSLTQGGYTF. Here the CDR3 DNA reads TGTGCCAGCAGCTTAACCCAGGGAGGCTACACCTTC. J is TRBJ1-2 and V is TRBV7-9; TRBD1 is a possible D gene (5 bases). Germline V gene lookup returns CDR1 SEHNR and CDR2 FQNEAQ (reference sequence). V was clipped by 2 bases and J by 8 bases, with 9 bases between them. The CDR3 has 12 amino acids. The whole variable domain, remainder taken from reference TRBV7-9 and TRBJ1-2, is DTGVSQNPRHKITKRGQNVTFRCDPISEHNRLYWYRQTLGQGPEFLTYFQNEAQLEKSRLLSDRFSAERPKGSFSTLEIQRTEQGDSAMYLCASSLTQGGYTFGSGTRLTVV.